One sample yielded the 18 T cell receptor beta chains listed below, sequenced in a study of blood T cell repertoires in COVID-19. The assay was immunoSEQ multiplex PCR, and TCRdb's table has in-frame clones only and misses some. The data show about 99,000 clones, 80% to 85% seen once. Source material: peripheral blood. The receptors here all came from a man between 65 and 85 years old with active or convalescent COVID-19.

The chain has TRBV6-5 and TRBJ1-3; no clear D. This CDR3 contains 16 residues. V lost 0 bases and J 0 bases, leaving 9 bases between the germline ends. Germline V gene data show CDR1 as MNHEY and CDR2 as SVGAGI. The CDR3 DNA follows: TGTGCCAGCAGTTACTCGAGAGGGAGCTCTGGAAACACCATATATTTT. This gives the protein CASSYSRGSSGNTIYF.

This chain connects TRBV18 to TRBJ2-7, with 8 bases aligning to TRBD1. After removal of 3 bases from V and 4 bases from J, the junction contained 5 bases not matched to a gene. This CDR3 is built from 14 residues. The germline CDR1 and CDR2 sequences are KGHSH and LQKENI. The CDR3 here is CASSPGQGWYEQYF. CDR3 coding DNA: TGTGCCAGCTCACCTGGACAGGGCTGGTACGAGCAGTACTTC.

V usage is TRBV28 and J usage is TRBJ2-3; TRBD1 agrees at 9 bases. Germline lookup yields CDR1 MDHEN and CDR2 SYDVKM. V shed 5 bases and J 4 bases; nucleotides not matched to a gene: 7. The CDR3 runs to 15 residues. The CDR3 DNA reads TGTGCCAGCAGTGGGACAGGGCTGGGAGCAGATACGCAGTATTTT. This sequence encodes CASSGTGLGADTQYF.

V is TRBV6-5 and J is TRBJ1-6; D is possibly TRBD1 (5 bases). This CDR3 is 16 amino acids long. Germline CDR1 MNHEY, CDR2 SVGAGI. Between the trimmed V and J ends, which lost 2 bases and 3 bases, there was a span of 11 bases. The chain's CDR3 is CASSYRRGGYNSPLHF. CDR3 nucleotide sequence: TGTGCCAGCAGTTACCGCCGCGGGGGCTATAATTCACCCCTCCACTTT.

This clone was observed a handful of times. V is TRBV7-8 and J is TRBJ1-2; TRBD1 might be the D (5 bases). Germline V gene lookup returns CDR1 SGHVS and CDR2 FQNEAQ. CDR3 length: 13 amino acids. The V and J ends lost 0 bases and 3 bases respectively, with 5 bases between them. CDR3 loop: CASSLAQDYGYTF. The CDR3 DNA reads TGTGCCAGCAGCTTAGCACAGGACTATGGCTACACCTTC.

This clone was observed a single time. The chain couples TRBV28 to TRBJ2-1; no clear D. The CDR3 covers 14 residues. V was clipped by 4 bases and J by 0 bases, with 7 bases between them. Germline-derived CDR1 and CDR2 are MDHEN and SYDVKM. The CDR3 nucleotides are TGTGCCAGCAGTTCTATTGGCTCCTACAATGAGCAGTTCTTC. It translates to CASSSIGSYNEQFF. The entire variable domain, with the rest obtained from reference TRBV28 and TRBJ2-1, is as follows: DVKVTQSSRYLVKRTGEKVFLECVQDMDHENMFWYRQDPGLGLRLIYFSYDVKMKEKGDIPEGYSVSREKKERFSLILESASTNQTSMYLCASSSIGSYNEQFFGPGTRLTVL.

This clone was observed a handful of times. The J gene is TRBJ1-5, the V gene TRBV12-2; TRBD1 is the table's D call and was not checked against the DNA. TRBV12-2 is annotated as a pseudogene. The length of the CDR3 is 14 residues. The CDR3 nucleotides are TGTGCAAGTCGCATCACAGGGGGTAAGCAGCCCCAGCATTTT. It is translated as CASRITGGKQPQHF.

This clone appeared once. The CDR3 reads CASTGRTNEKLFF. The CDR3 DNA sequence: TGTGCCTCCACAGGGAGAACTAATGAAAAACTGTTTTTT. The chain is built from TRBV19 and TRBJ1-4; tentative D call: TRBD1 (6 bases). V shed 11 bases and J shed 1 base, with 11 bases lying between them. This CDR3 comprises 13 residues. CDR1 is LNHDA and CDR2 is SQIVND in the germline V gene (reference sequence).

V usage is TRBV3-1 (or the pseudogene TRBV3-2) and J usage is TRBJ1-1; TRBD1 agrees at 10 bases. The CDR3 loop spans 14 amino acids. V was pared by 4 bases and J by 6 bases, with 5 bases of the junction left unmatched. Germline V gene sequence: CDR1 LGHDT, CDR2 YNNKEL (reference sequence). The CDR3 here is CASSRTGGTAEAFF. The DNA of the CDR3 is TGTGCCAGCAGCCGGACAGGGGGGACTGCTGAAGCTTTCTTT.

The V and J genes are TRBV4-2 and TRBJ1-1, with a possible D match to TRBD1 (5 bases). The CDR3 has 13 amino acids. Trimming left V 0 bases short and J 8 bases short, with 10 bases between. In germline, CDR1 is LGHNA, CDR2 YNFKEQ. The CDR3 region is CASSQDQGREAFF. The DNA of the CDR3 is TGTGCCAGCAGCCAAGATCAGGGCAGAGAAGCTTTCTTT.

CDR3: CASTLDRNTEAFF. The CDR3 bases are TGTGCCAGCACCTTGGACAGGAACACTGAAGCTTTCTTT. The chain combines TRBV12-3 or TRBV12-4 with TRBJ1-1, with D perhaps matching TRBD1 (6 bases). The CDR3 extends over 13 amino acids. Between the trimmed V and J ends, which lost 7 bases and 1 base, there was a span of 10 bases.

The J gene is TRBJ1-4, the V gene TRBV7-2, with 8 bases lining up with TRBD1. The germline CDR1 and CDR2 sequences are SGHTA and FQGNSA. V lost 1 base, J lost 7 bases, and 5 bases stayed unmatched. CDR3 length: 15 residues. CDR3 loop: CASSLGSTGAEKLFF. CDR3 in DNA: TGTGCCAGCAGCTTAGGATCGACAGGGGCTGAAAAACTGTTTTTT.

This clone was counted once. The CDR3 nucleotides are TGTGCCAGCAGGGGGGCCTCGAATGAGCAGTTCTTC. It encodes CASRGASNEQFF. J is TRBJ2-1 and V is TRBV12-3 or TRBV12-4, with D tentatively TRBD1 (6 bases). The CDR3 is 12 amino acids. Trimming stripped 6 bases from V and 7 bases from J, with 10 bases between.

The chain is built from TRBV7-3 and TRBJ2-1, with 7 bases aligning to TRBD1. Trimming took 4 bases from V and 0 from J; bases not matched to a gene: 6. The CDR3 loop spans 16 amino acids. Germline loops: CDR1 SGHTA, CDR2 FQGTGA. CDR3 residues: CASSSTGTSSYNEQFF. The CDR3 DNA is TGTGCCAGCAGCTCGACAGGGACCAGCTCCTACAATGAGCAGTTCTTC.

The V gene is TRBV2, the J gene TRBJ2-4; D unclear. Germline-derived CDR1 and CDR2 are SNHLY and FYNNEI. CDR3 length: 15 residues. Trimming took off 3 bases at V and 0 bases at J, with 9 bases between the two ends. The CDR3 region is CASSDQQRAKNIQYF. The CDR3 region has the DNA TGTGCCAGCAGTGACCAACAGAGAGCCAAAAACATTCAGTACTTC.

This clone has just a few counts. The CDR3 loop is CAISTGLAGTYEQYF. The CDR3 nucleotides read TGTGCCATCAGTACGGGACTAGCGGGAACCTACGAGCAGTACTTC. The chain joins TRBV10-3 to TRBJ2-7; 13 bases map to TRBD2. The CDR3 has 15 amino acids. V shed 5 bases, J shed 2 bases, and the junction held 3 bases outside the gene matches. CDR1 is ENHRY, CDR2 SYGVKD, per germline.

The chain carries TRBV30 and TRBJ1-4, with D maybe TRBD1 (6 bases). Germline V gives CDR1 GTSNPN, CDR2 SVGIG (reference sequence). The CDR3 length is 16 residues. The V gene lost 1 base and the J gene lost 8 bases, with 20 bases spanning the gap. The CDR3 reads CAWSALGGPEGEKLFF. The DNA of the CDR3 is TGTGCCTGGAGTGCCCTGGGGGGGCCCGAGGGGGAAAAACTGTTTTTT.

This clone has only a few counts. CDR3 DNA: TGTGCCAGCTCACTGGCCGGGACAGCTAATGAAAAACTGTTTTTT. Translated: CASSLAGTANEKLFF. The V and J genes are TRBV18 and TRBJ1-4; 7 nucleotides match TRBD1. This CDR3 is built from 15 residues. The V and J ends lost 4 bases and 3 bases, in that order; junction bases with no gene match: 5. From germline, CDR1 is KGHSH and CDR2 LQKENI. Using reference TRBV18 and TRBJ1-4 for the parts outside the CDR3, the full variable domain is NAGVMQNPRHLVRRRGQEARLRCSPMKGHSHVYWYRQLPEEGLKFMVYLQKENIIDESGMPKERFSAEFPKEGPSILRIQQVVRGDSAAYFCASSLAGTANEKLFFGSGTQLSVL.